This TCR beta chain was profiled in a study of neoadjuvant anti-PD-1 for oral cavity cancer. In the study overall: Patients without progression received a fourth nivolumab dose around day 43, then surgical resection on days 50-56.

The data were produced by immunoSEQ multiplex PCR, yet TCRdb's version contains in-frame clones alone and is incomplete. The sample lists about 79,000 clones; around four fifths were seen once. Germline V CDR1 and CDR2: SQVTM, ANQGSEA. V lost 1 base to trimming and J lost 9 bases, with 7 bases between them. The CDR3 consists of 11 residues. These newly diagnosed stage II-IVA oral cavity squamous cell carcinoma patients had no prior systemic or radiation treatment. The sequence derives from a person aged 35 to 85 with oral cavity squamous cell carcinoma. The rearrangement links TRBV29-1 to TRBJ2-1; D ambiguous. The sample in question was PBMCs, obtained before nivolumab (anti-PD-1) treatment. The CDR3 spells CSVEVLGEQFF. The CDR3 DNA reads TGCAGCGTTGAAGTCTTAGGTGAGCAGTTCTTC.